What follows is one TCR beta chain and its context. The sample is drawn from a study of CD8 T cells in ankylosing spondylitis. Trimming stripped 1 base from V and 2 bases from J, with 11 bases between. The germline V gene encodes CDR1 SGHKS and CDR2 YYEKEE (reference sequence). This CDR3 comprises 15 residues. TCRdb reprocessed the 5' RACE reads with MiXCR, giving one entry per CDR3 protein. This sample has some 180,000 distinct CDR3 sequences, with 15% to 20% found just once. The TCR originated in a male donor under 30 with ankylosing spondylitis or in good health (not recorded which). This chain joins TRBV5-5 and TRBJ2-3, with D possibly TRBD2 on 6 matching bases. The material sequenced was blood, either unsorted or a sorted T cell fraction (not recorded which). CDR3 amino acids: CASSLTGAITDTQYF. The CDR3, as DNA: TGTGCCAGCAGCTTGACGGGAGCCATCACAGATACGCAGTATTTT.